This TCR beta chain was sequenced for a study of OX40 agonist ivuxolimab in advanced cancers. Study summary: Patients received the agonistic anti-OX40 (CD134) antibody ivuxolimab. The study enrolled dose-escalation patients with hepatocellular carcinoma, melanoma, renal cell or head and neck cancer. Whole-study results and caveats: At 0.1 to 3.0 mg/kg, clonal expansion of CD4+ and CD8+ blood T cells had occurred by week 6.

Measured with immunoSEQ multiplex PCR; TCRdb has only the in-frame clones, and not every one. The sample includes more than 25,000 clones, about 83% of them seen just once. Of note for this clone: The antigen remains unidentified.

The sequences come from CD4+ or CD8+ T cells sorted from blood, collected in a trial of the OX40 agonist ivuxolimab. The clonotype comes from an adult with an advanced solid tumor such as melanoma, head and neck, liver or kidney cancer.

Here the CDR3 reads CASKRGDRAGGGETQYF. As DNA, the CDR3 is TGCGCCAGCAAGCGGGGGGACAGGGCGGGAGGGGGAGAGACCCAGTACTTC. The J gene is TRBJ2-5, the V gene TRBV4-1; either TRBD1 or TRBD2 may supply D (9 bases each). The CDR3 contains 17 residues. Trimming cost V 7 bases and J 4 bases, with 25 bases left between them. Germline-derived CDR1 and CDR2 are MGHRA and YSYEKL.